This T cell receptor (beta chain) comes out of a study of identical twins. Germline lookup yields CDR1 SGHAT and CDR2 FQNNGV. The V and J ends lost 4 bases and 3 bases respectively, with 10 bases between them. The CDR3 runs 14 residues. There are many counts of this clonotype. Antigen: not known. Study-level results: Zero-insertion analyses could be partly confounded by invariant MAIT and iNKT cells.

MiXCR, run by TCRdb on the 5' RACE reads, gives a single entry per CDR3 protein. Of about 730,000 distinct CDR3 sequences listed, around 21% were seen once; the top ten hold roughly 4%. Another study also made use of these data, one on T cells expressing NK-cell markers. That investigation notes: Obtained from sorted CD3+CD56+NKG2C+, CD3+CD56+NKG2C- and CD3+CD56-NKG2C+ T cells were the TCR beta repertoires. One of the eight sequenced donors was seronegative, whereas the other seven were HCMV-seropositive.

The sample comprised PBMCs. The genes are TRBV11-2 and TRBJ1-3, with D possibly matching TRBD1 (6 bases). The sequence was collected from a woman in her late teens or twenties in good health. In DNA, the CDR3 is TGTGCCAGCAGCTCCACAGGGAGTGGAAACACCATATATTTT. Translation gives CASSSTGSGNTIYF.